Included here is one T cell receptor (beta chain) sequence, with context. Germline lookup yields CDR1 MNHEY and CDR2 SMNVEV (reference sequence). V lost 5 bases to trimming and J lost 0 bases; unmatched junction nucleotides: 3. This CDR3 comprises 14 residues. TCRdb's copy holds only in-frame clones and misses some; the assay was immunoSEQ multiplex PCR. The sample includes 200,000 to 250,000 clones, around four fifths of them seen just once. This sample was taken from a study of blood T cell repertoires in COVID-19. The specimen sequenced was peripheral blood. The chain has TRBV27 and TRBJ1-1; 7 bases agree with TRBD1. The clonotype comes from a woman older than 75 with active or convalescent COVID-19. CDR3 sequence: CASSRGQLNTEAFF. In DNA form, the CDR3 reads TGTGCCAGCAGTAGGGGACAGTTGAACACTGAAGCTTTCTTT.